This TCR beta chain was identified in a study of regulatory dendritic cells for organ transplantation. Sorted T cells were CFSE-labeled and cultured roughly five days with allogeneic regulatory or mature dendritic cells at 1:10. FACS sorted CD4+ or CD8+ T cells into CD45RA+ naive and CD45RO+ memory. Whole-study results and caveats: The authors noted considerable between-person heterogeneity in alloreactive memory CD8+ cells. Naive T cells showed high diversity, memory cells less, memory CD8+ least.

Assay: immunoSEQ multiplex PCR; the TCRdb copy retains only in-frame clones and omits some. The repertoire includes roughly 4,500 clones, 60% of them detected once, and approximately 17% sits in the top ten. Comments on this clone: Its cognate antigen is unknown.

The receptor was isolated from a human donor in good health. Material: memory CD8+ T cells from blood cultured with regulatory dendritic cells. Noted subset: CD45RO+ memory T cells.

The CDR3 DNA sequence: TGTGCCAGCAGCTCATCAAGGACAGGGGCGAATCAGCCCCAGCATTTT. This translates into CASSSSRTGANQPQHF. The V gene is TRBV7-9, the J gene TRBJ1-5; TRBD1 matches at 9 bases. Germline CDR1 reads SEHNR; CDR2 reads FQNEAQ (reference sequence). The V and J ends lost 4 bases and 4 bases, in that order; junction bases with no gene match: 8. The CDR3 extends over 16 amino acids.